Listed below are T cell receptor beta chains from one sample, sequenced in a study of shared clonotypes between healthy human individuals. Profiled with immunoSEQ multiplex PCR; TCRdb holds only in-frame clones, not every one. This table has approximately 2.4 million clones, around 95% appearing once. The specimen was naive CD4+ T cells sorted from blood. The origin of the receptors is a man aged 18 to 29 in good health. Both conserved end residues are part of each CDR3. D genes are given only for firm matches.

D gene: NA
V gene: TRBV11-3
J gene: TRBJ2-7
CDR3 protein: CASSLNEYEQYF

D gene: NA
V gene: TRBV2
J gene: TRBJ2-1
CDR3 protein: CASSWDFPSYNEQFF

D gene: NA
V gene: TRBV2
J gene: TRBJ1-3
CDR3 protein: CASSPGHASGNTIYF

D gene: NA
V gene: TRBV27
J gene: TRBJ2-7
CDR3 protein: CASSLANSYEQYF

D gene: TRBD2
V gene: TRBV10-3
J gene: TRBJ2-2
CDR3 protein: CAISETSGVPGELFF

D gene: NA
V gene: TRBV7-2
J gene: TRBJ2-1
CDR3 protein: CASSLAEGASYNEQFF

D gene: NA
V gene: TRBV6-6
J gene: TRBJ2-7
CDR3 protein: CASSYRGGSGAYEQYF

D gene: NA
V gene: TRBV6-5
J gene: TRBJ2-7
CDR3 protein: CASGSGETYEQYF

D gene: NA
V gene: TRBV6-5
J gene: TRBJ1-1
CDR3 protein: CASSYGMHAGGTEAFF

D gene: NA
V gene: TRBV6-1
J gene: TRBJ1-5
CDR3 protein: CASSLYREGQPQHF

D gene: NA
V gene: TRBV6-1
J gene: TRBJ2-7
CDR3 protein: CASSVVVGSRYEQYF

D gene: TRBD2
V gene: TRBV4-3
J gene: TRBJ2-1
CDR3 protein: CASSQDAGGYNEQFF

D gene: NA
V gene: TRBV2
J gene: TRBJ2-1
CDR3 protein: CASSIEGGRYEQFF

D gene: NA
V gene: TRBV6-6
J gene: TRBJ1-2
CDR3 protein: CASTQDGVSGYTF

D gene: TRBD2
V gene: TRBV6-1
J gene: TRBJ2-7
CDR3 protein: CASSRSGLDSYEQYF

D gene: NA
V gene: TRBV5-1
J gene: TRBJ1-1
CDR3 protein: CASSLDSSMNTEAFF

D gene: NA
V gene: TRBV11-2
J gene: TRBJ2-7
CDR3 protein: CASSLDTPQTEQYF

D gene: TRBD1
V gene: TRBV28
J gene: TRBJ1-3
CDR3 protein: CASSFGWDSRNTIYF

D gene: TRBD2
V gene: TRBV19
J gene: TRBJ2-3
CDR3 protein: CASMAFFGLAEGTDTQYF

D gene: NA
V gene: TRBV15
J gene: TRBJ2-1
CDR3 protein: CATSREEGLYEQFF

D gene: NA
V gene: TRBV15
J gene: TRBJ1-3
CDR3 protein: CATSRLSGGNTIYF

D gene: NA
V gene: TRBV9
J gene: TRBJ1-1
CDR3 protein: CASSVAQTGGTEAFF

D gene: NA
V gene: TRBV27
J gene: TRBJ2-7
CDR3 protein: CASSLSIPLYEQYF